A single sample is the source of the 32 T cell receptor beta chains below, sequenced in a study of cytomegalovirus exposure and HLA in healthy donors. PCR used 60 Vbeta primers and 13 Jbeta primers. Clones were sequenced by immunoSEQ multiplex PCR, and TCRdb holds only the in-frame ones, with some missing. The sample shows approximately 170,000 clones, just over 70% of them seen only once. Sequences were obtained from PBMCs. The receptors originated from a man between 18 and 35 years old in good health and CMV-seropositive.

The rearrangement links TRBV2 to TRBJ1-2; D is unresolved. The germline gives CDR1 SNHLY, CDR2 FYNNEI. CDR3 size: 14 residues. V was shortened by 3 bases and J by 3 bases, with 11 bases between the two germline ends. This CDR3 is CASSEFQEDYGYTF. The CDR3 region has the DNA TGTGCCAGCAGTGAGTTCCAGGAGGACTATGGCTACACCTTC.

The chain carries TRBV6-6 and TRBJ2-2; maybe TRBD2 (6 bases). Germline V gene data show CDR1 as MNHNY and CDR2 as SVGAGI (reference sequence). This CDR3 comprises 16 residues. Deletions cut 6 bases from V and 6 bases from J, with 20 bases between. The CDR3 loop is CASRRDGGFFSGELFF. The CDR3 DNA reads TGTGCCAGCAGGCGAGACGGGGGATTTTTTTCCGGGGAGCTGTTTTTT.

The genes are TRBV30 and TRBJ2-5, with TRBD1 matching over 7 bases. This CDR3 has 15 residues. Per germline, CDR1 GTSNPN and CDR2 SVGIG (reference sequence). V shed 4 bases, J shed 4 bases, and the junction held 12 bases outside the gene matches. CDR3 residues: CAWNEQGLWGETQYF. The CDR3 bases are TGTGCCTGGAACGAACAGGGGCTATGGGGAGAGACCCAGTACTTC.

The chain recombines TRBV28 with TRBJ2-1; weak D call: TRBD1 (6 bases). The CDR3 is 13 amino acids. The V gene lost 3 bases and the J gene lost 7 bases, with 10 bases spanning the gap. Germline V gene lookup returns CDR1 MDHEN and CDR2 SYDVKM. The CDR3 is CASSFITGNEQFF. For the CDR3, the DNA is TGTGCCAGCAGTTTCATAACAGGGAATGAGCAGTTCTTC. The whole variable domain, remainder taken from reference TRBV28 and TRBJ2-1, is DVKVTQSSRYLVKRTGEKVFLECVQDMDHENMFWYRQDPGLGLRLIYFSYDVKMKEKGDIPEGYSVSREKKERFSLILESASTNQTSMYLCASSFITGNEQFFGPGTRLTVL.

This sequence joins TRBV27 and TRBJ1-5; D not certain. Germline V gives CDR1 MNHEY, CDR2 SMNVEV (reference sequence). The CDR3 runs 15 residues. V lost 7 bases and J 0 bases, leaving 13 bases between the germline ends. Here the CDR3 reads CASTPNPYSNQPQHF. The CDR3, as DNA: TGTGCCAGCACTCCAAACCCCTATAGCAATCAGCCCCAGCATTTT.

The chain carries TRBV5-1 and TRBJ1-4; the D gene is possibly TRBD1 (5 bases). Trimming took 0 bases from V and 8 from J, leaving 11 bases between them. The CDR3 contains 14 residues. Germline V gene lookup returns CDR1 SGHRS and CDR2 YFSETQ. CDR3 region: CASSLEAQGEKLFF. In DNA, the CDR3 is TGCGCCAGCAGCTTGGAGGCCCAGGGAGAAAAACTGTTTTTT.

The chain uses TRBV27 and TRBJ1-1; D is possibly TRBD1 (5 bases). Germline assignment: CDR1 MNHEY and CDR2 SMNVEV (reference sequence). V lost 6 bases and J lost 4, with 15 bases in between. This CDR3 spans 14 amino acids. The CDR3: CASRTAGGGTEAFF. In DNA form, the CDR3 reads TGTGCCAGCAGGACCGCCGGGGGGGGCACTGAAGCTTTCTTT.

The chain employs TRBV7-9 and TRBJ1-5; the D gene is possibly TRBD1 (5 bases). Germline V gene data show CDR1 as SEHNR and CDR2 as FQNEAQ (reference sequence). CDR3 length: 15 residues. The V gene lost 2 bases and the J gene lost 1 base, with 9 bases spanning the gap. The CDR3: CASSLSGFSNQPQHF. CDR3 sequence (DNA): TGTGCCAGCAGCTTATCAGGGTTCAGCAATCAGCCCCAGCATTTT.

The rearrangement uses TRBV11-2 and TRBJ2-2; 7 bases are a match to TRBD2. Germline V gene data show CDR1 as SGHAT and CDR2 as FQNNGV. The V and J ends lost 7 bases and 1 base, in that order; junction bases with no gene match: 6. CDR3 length equals 15 residues. As DNA, the CDR3 is TGTGCCAGCACAGGGTGGGGGGGGAACACCGGGGAGCTGTTTTTT. As protein: CASTGWGGNTGELFF. The whole variable domain, remainder taken from reference TRBV11-2 and TRBJ2-2, is EAGVAQSPRYKIIEKRQSVAFWCNPISGHATLYWYQQILGQGPKLLIQFQNNGVVDDSQLPKDRFSAERLKGVDSTLKIQPAKLEDSAVYLCASTGWGGNTGELFFGEGSRLTVL.

This chain uses TRBV18 with TRBJ2-1, with 8 bases fitting TRBD2. Germline values: CDR1 KGHSH, CDR2 LQKENI. The CDR3 runs to 17 residues. Trimming cost V 3 bases and J 3 bases; bases outside gene matches: 10. In DNA, the CDR3 is TGTGCCAGCTCACCCCTTTCACTAGCGGAGATCTACAATGAGCAGTTCTTC. Protein product: CASSPLSLAEIYNEQFF.

Concerning this clone itself: The identical CDR3 is also encoded by other nucleotide sequences in the sample. J is TRBJ2-3 and V is TRBV5-1; D is perhaps TRBD2 (6 bases). Germline V gene lookup returns CDR1 SGHRS and CDR2 YFSETQ. This CDR3 contains 14 residues. The V end lost 0 bases, the J end lost 3 bases, and 8 bases lay between the germline ends. CDR3 protein: CASSLGGRTDTQYF. The CDR3 DNA sequence: TGCGCCAGCAGCTTGGGGGGGAGGACAGATACGCAGTATTTT.

This chain uses TRBV29-1 with TRBJ2-5; D is possibly TRBD1 (8 bases). V was shortened by 5 bases and J by 2 bases, with 12 bases between the two germline ends. This CDR3 is built from 13 residues. Germline V gene data show CDR1 as SQVTM and CDR2 as ANQGSEA. DNA of the CDR3: TGCAGCGTTCAACAGGGGGGGCAAGAGACCCAGTACTTC. It translates to CSVQQGGQETQYF.

This chain connects TRBV11-3 to TRBJ2-1; 12 nucleotides line up with TRBD2. The germline V gene has CDR1 SGHNT and CDR2 YENEEA. J was trimmed by 7 bases and V by 1 base; bases with no gene match: 5. The CDR3 runs to 16 residues. CDR3 protein: CASSLGTSGALNEQFF. DNA for the CDR3: TGTGCCAGCAGCTTAGGGACTAGCGGGGCTTTGAATGAGCAGTTCTTC.

This clone was seen only once. The chain is built from TRBV2 and TRBJ1-1, with D possibly being TRBD1 (6 bases). This CDR3 is built from 12 residues. The germline CDR1 and CDR2 sequences are SNHLY and FYNNEI. The V gene lost 7 bases and the J gene lost 9 bases, with 15 bases spanning the gap. CDR3 sequence reads: CASTGASLQAFF. CDR3 DNA: TGTGCCAGCACAGGGGCCTCCCTACAAGCTTTCTTT.

In regard to this clone: The sample carries other DNA sequences with the same CDR3. The chain is built from TRBV5-6 and TRBJ1-4; TRBD1 matches at 8 bases. This CDR3 region has 19 residues. Germline V gene lookup returns CDR1 SGHDT and CDR2 YYEEEE. V lost 4 bases, J lost 5 bases, and 19 bases stayed unmatched. This CDR3 is CASSLWRLTGEVVNEKLFF. The CDR3, as DNA: TGTGCCAGCAGCCTGTGGAGATTGACAGGGGAAGTAGTGAATGAAAAACTGTTTTTT.

In its sample, this clone was seen once. The chain combines TRBV7-8 with TRBJ1-3, with D tentatively TRBD1 (6 bases). V lost 2 bases, J lost 4 bases, and 12 bases lay in between. This CDR3 comprises 15 residues. Per germline, CDR1 SGHVS and CDR2 FQNEAQ. The CDR3 nucleotides read TGTGCCAGCAGCTTATCGGGGACACCAGGAAACACCATATATTTT. Translation gives CASSLSGTPGNTIYF.

Only one count was recorded for this clone. The CDR3 nucleotides are TGCAGCGTTGTGGGGACAGTCACCGGGGAGCTGTTTTTT. It translates to CSVVGTVTGELFF. V gene TRBV29-1 combines with J gene TRBJ2-2; 7 bases map to TRBD1. V lost 4 bases to trimming and J lost 4 bases; unmatched junction nucleotides: 3. CDR3 size: 13 residues. CDR1 is SQVTM and CDR2 is ANQGSEA in the germline V gene.

This clone showed up just a few times. The gene calls are TRBV4-1 and TRBJ2-3; possibly TRBD2 for D (5 bases). Germline V gene sequence: CDR1 MGHRA, CDR2 YSYEKL. The CDR3 consists of 15 residues. Trimming shortened V by 4 bases and J by 3 bases, and 14 bases separated the two germline ends. The CDR3 region has the DNA TGCGCCAGCAGCCGAGGGTCGGGGAATACAGATACGCAGTATTTT. Translating gives CASSRGSGNTDTQYF.

This rearrangement joins TRBV9 to TRBJ1-1, with 7 positions matching TRBD1. The trim removed 7 bases at V and 5 bases at J, leaving 8 bases unmatched. In germline, CDR1 is SGDLS, CDR2 YYNGEE. This CDR3 region has 13 residues. Here the CDR3 reads CASGRQGGTEAFF. CDR3 bases: TGTGCCAGCGGACGACAGGGAGGAACTGAAGCTTTCTTT.

This chain uses TRBV14 with TRBJ1-1; 9 nucleotides agree with TRBD1. Per germline, CDR1 SGHDN and CDR2 FVKESK. Trimming took 4 bases from V and 4 from J; bases not matched to a gene: 4. This CDR3 is built from 14 residues. The CDR3 DNA is TGTGCCAGCAGCCGAGACAGGGGGATCACTGAAGCTTTCTTT. It is translated as CASSRDRGITEAFF.

This clone occurred a few times. The chain links TRBV9 to TRBJ2-1; D is undetermined. CDR1 and CDR2 (germline): SGDLS, YYNGEE. The V end lost 0 bases, the J end lost 8 bases, and 18 bases lay between the germline ends. There are 16 residues in the CDR3. CDR3 in amino acids: CASSVEWAGDTHEQFF. As DNA, the CDR3 is TGTGCCAGCAGCGTAGAATGGGCCGGTGATACCCATGAGCAGTTCTTC.

The genes are TRBV2 and TRBJ2-5, with TRBD2 identical over 12 bases. CDR3 length: 16 residues. The germline V gene encodes CDR1 SNHLY and CDR2 FYNNEI. After removal of 6 bases from V and 5 bases from J, the junction contained 10 bases not matched to a gene. The CDR3: CASRELAGGGIETQYF. CDR3 nucleotides: TGTGCCAGCAGGGAACTAGCGGGGGGCGGTATTGAGACCCAGTACTTC.

The chain has TRBV11-3 and TRBJ2-5; TRBD1 might be the D (8 bases). Trimming stripped 6 bases from V and 4 bases from J, with 15 bases between. The CDR3 extends over 14 amino acids. The germline gives CDR1 SGHNT, CDR2 YENEEA. The CDR3 reads CASSPTGEGETQYF. The CDR3 DNA reads TGTGCCAGCAGTCCGACAGGGGAGGGAGAGACCCAGTACTTC.

This chain joins TRBV29-1 and TRBJ1-1; perhaps TRBD1 as D (6 bases). The CDR3 contains 15 residues. V dropped 4 bases and J dropped 5 bases, with 20 bases sitting between them. Germline CDR1 is SQVTM and CDR2 is ANQGSEA. Here the CDR3 DNA reads TGCAGCGTTGGGGCCGGTACAGGGTGGCGGACTGAAGCTTTCTTT. Its translation: CSVGAGTGWRTEAFF.

The rearrangement links TRBV10-2 to TRBJ2-5; a possible D gene is TRBD1 (7 bases). V was cut by 0 bases and J by 5 bases, with 13 bases left in between. The CDR3 runs 15 residues. Germline-derived CDR1 and CDR2 are WSHSY and SAAADI. The CDR3 sequence: CASSESEGAGETQYF. Written as DNA, the CDR3 is TGCGCCAGCAGTGAGTCGGAGGGGGCAGGGGAGACCCAGTACTTC.

The chain couples TRBV4-1 to TRBJ2-7; 7 nucleotides agree with TRBD2. The germline gives CDR1 MGHRA, CDR2 YSYEKL. The trim removed 3 bases at V and 2 bases at J, leaving 7 bases unmatched. The CDR3 totals 15 residues. CDR3 coding DNA: TGCGCCAGCAGCCAGGAGCGGGGCCCGCCCTACGAGCAGTACGTC. Translated, it gives CASSQERGPPYEQYV.

The rearrangement uses TRBV29-1 and TRBJ1-2, with D unclear. V lost 0 bases and J lost 3, with 8 bases in between. The CDR3 extends over 13 amino acids. CDR1 and CDR2 from the germline V gene are SQVTM and ANQGSEA. The CDR3 DNA reads TGCAGCGTTGAAGATCTTACAGACTATGGCTACACCTTC. As protein: CSVEDLTDYGYTF.

V gene TRBV9 combines with J gene TRBJ1-6; 7 bases map to TRBD1. The V gene end was trimmed by 4 bases and the J gene end by 8 bases; junction bases not matched to a gene: 9. This CDR3 region has 15 residues. Germline CDR1 is SGDLS and CDR2 is YYNGEE. This chain's CDR3 is CASSLTGDGDSPLHF. The CDR3 DNA sequence: TGTGCCAGCAGCCTAACAGGGGACGGAGATTCACCCCTCCACTTT.

The sample holds one count of this clone. J is TRBJ2-5 and V is TRBV11-2; 10 bases agree with TRBD2. V lost 5 bases, J lost 5 bases, and 11 bases stayed unmatched. The V gene's germline CDR1 is SGHAT and CDR2 FQNNGV. The CDR3 sequence is 16 residues long. The DNA of the CDR3 is TGTGCCAGCAGCCCCCCTAGCGGGAGAAGCAAGGAGACCCAGTACTTC. Residues: CASSPPSGRSKETQYF.

This chain uses TRBV27 with TRBJ1-1, with D unresolved. CDR3 size: 13 residues. Per germline, CDR1 MNHEY and CDR2 SMNVEV (reference sequence). V lost 3 bases to trimming and J lost 3 bases, with 8 bases between them. The CDR3 DNA reads as TGTGCCAGCAGTTTGAGTGGTGACACTGAAGCTTTCTTT. It translates to CASSLSGDTEAFF.

The J gene is TRBJ2-2, the V gene TRBV7-9, with D tentatively TRBD1 (6 bases). This CDR3 has 12 amino acids. The V end was cut by 5 bases, the J end by 13 bases, with 14 bases between. Germline CDR1 is SEHNR and CDR2 is FQNEAQ (reference sequence). The CDR3 sequence is CASSPTGLWLFF. The CDR3 nucleotides read TGTGCCAGCAGCCCGACAGGCCTTTGGCTGTTTTTT. Drawing the rest from reference TRBV7-9 and TRBJ2-2, the complete variable domain is DTGVSQNPRHKITKRGQNVTFRCDPISEHNRLYWYRQTLGQGPEFLTYFQNEAQLEKSRLLSDRFSAERPKGSFSTLEIQRTEQGDSAMYLCASSPTGLWLFFGEGSRLTVL.

The chain's CDR3 is CASSSPTGAYGYTF. In DNA form, the CDR3 reads TGTGCCAGCAGCTCGCCGACAGGGGCCTATGGCTACACCTTC. The chain combines TRBV5-6 with TRBJ1-2; 8 nucleotides match TRBD1. V trimming: 3 bases; J trimming: 4 bases; junction bases outside the gene matches: 5. CDR1 is SGHDT and CDR2 is YYEEEE in the germline V gene. The CDR3 runs 14 residues.